Listed below are T cell receptor beta chains from one sample, sequenced in a study of OX40 agonist ivuxolimab in advanced cancers. Using immunoSEQ multiplex PCR, the repertoire was profiled, and TCRdb retains in-frame clones only, with some absent. The data contain 35,000 to 55,000 clones, roughly 87% of them singletons. The sequenced sample was CD4+ or CD8+ T cells sorted from blood, obtained in a trial of the OX40 agonist ivuxolimab. These receptor sequences come from an adult with an advanced solid tumor such as melanoma, head and neck, liver or kidney cancer. Both conserved end residues are part of each CDR3. The order of the fields is CDR3 length, J gene, clone size, V gene, CDR3 protein. Clone size, where shown, is once, few, many, or a class for clones that have expanded.

>13|TRBJ2-5|-|TRBV7-3
CASSDRGVETQYF
>11|TRBJ1-1|-|TRBV21-1
CASFKYTEAFF
>12|TRBJ1-2|-|TRBV6-5
CASSQGIYGYTF
>15|TRBJ1-5|-|TRBV5-4
CASSLGGTANQPQHF
>15|TRBJ2-3|-|TRBV7-3
CASSQTGIHTDTQYF
>13|TRBJ2-4|few|TRBV28
CASRREAKNIQYF
>11|TRBJ2-7|-|TRBV5-6
CASRDYYEQYF
>15|TRBJ2-1|once|TRBV6-5
CASRRTSGSVNEQFF
>18|TRBJ2-7|-|TRBV5-1
CASSLALGGVSSEYEQYF
>14|TRBJ2-1|-|TRBV6-4
CASSAGTGGYEQFF
>15|-|-|TRBV6-6
CASSSPGTGAYEQYF
>14|TRBJ2-3|few|TRBV10-3
CAISESDPADTQYF
>15|TRBJ2-5|-|TRBV6-6
CASSKGALGQETQYF
>14|TRBJ2-7|-|TRBV5-5
CASSGTSGFYEQYF
>17|TRBJ1-5|-|TRBV25-1
CASSSGNPLGGNQPQHF
>14|TRBJ2-5|-|TRBV5-4
CASSLGAFQEAQYF
>16|TRBJ1-1|-|TRBV7-2
CASSFYRGQGNTEAFF
>15|TRBJ2-3|once|TRBV5-6
CASSLLGTGPDTQYF
>12|TRBJ1-2|-|TRBV28
CATMSRGFGYTF
>16|TRBJ1-6|-|TRBV19
CASSMIDRGGYSPLHF
>15|TRBJ2-7|-|TRBV14
CASSQASGHFYEQYF
>16|TRBJ2-7|-|TRBV4-1
CASSQDFTGGETEQYF
>14|TRBJ2-5|-|TRBV5-4
CASSLLGWGETQYF
>19|TRBJ1-6|-|TRBV30
CAWPRKGTGGLSYNSPLHF
>13|TRBJ1-3|once|TRBV9
CASSSDSGNTIYF
>15|TRBJ2-3|-|TRBV5-4
CASRRDRGLTDTQYF
>13|TRBJ1-1|-|TRBV5-3
CARSLGPDTEAFF
>14|TRBJ2-7|-|TRBV6-5
CASSDSGRDYEQYF
>12|TRBJ1-2|-|TRBV15
CATRDRGHGYTF
>14|TRBJ2-5|-|TRBV10-3
CAISKTSGEETQYF
>15|TRBJ2-1|-|TRBV7-3
CASSLRFAIHNEQFF
>14|-|-|TRBV7-7
CASSPGGIPYEQYF
>15|TRBJ2-1|-|TRBV7-9
CASSLEDSLYNEQFF
>14|TRBJ2-7|-|TRBV9
CASSVTGLSYEQYF
>16|TRBJ1-3|-|TRBV4-1
CASSQMGQSSGNTIYF
>15|TRBJ1-3|few|TRBV14
CASSQELSSGNTIYF
>13|TRBJ2-1|-|TRBV30
CAWMSRGYNEQFF
>16|TRBJ2-1|-|TRBV5-3
CARSLVRRRAPYEQFF
>13|TRBJ1-1|-|TRBV7-9
CASRDSGNTEAFF
>17|TRBJ2-1|-|TRBV7-3
CASSHFLTSGNANEQFF
>14|TRBJ2-1|-|TRBV7-3
CASSLEGAYNEQFF
>15|TRBJ1-5|-|TRBV19
CASSFGGGGNQPQHF
>19|TRBJ2-5|-|TRBV7-9
CASSLGIWQGAWGKETQYF
>16|TRBJ1-1|-|TRBV19
CASSIEVGTMNTEAFF
>18|TRBJ2-3|-|TRBV19
CASSMGAGTSGTTDTQYF
>15|TRBJ1-6|few|TRBV30
CAWRWGSSYNSPLHF
>14|TRBJ2-7|-|TRBV28
CASSPGTGVWEQYF